A single sample is the source of the 28 T cell receptor beta chains below, sequenced in a study of Graves' ophthalmopathy and Graves' hyperthyroidism. Beta-chain TCR CDR3 regions were amplified from RNA transcripts. An opening RT-PCR round employed HTBI primers and preceded a second-round multiplex PCR. TCRdb itself ran the multiplex PCR reads through MiXCR, one entry per CDR3 protein. The table has roughly 170,000 distinct CDR3 sequences, around 39% seen once. The sample comprised peripheral blood. The receptors originated from a man aged 25 to 45 with Graves' ophthalmopathy.

CDR3 residues: CASTYQGANTGELFF. CDR3 sequence (DNA): TGTGCCAGCACCTACCAGGGGGCGAACACCGGGGAGCTGTTTTTT. The rearrangement links TRBV6-1 to TRBJ2-2, with 7 positions matching TRBD1. The CDR3 spans 15 residues. The V gene end was trimmed by 7 bases and the J gene end by 0 bases; junction bases not matched to a gene: 5. CDR1 and CDR2 (germline): MNHNS, SASEGT.

J is TRBJ2-7 and V is TRBV6-1; weak D call: TRBD1 (8 bases). The germline V and J ends were trimmed by 11 bases and 5 bases, with 19 bases remaining between them. The CDR3 extends over 13 amino acids. The germline V gene has CDR1 MNHNS and CDR2 SASEGT. CDR3 sequence reads: CAAGGGSIHEQYF. In DNA, the CDR3 is TGTGCCGCAGGGGGCGGGAGTATCCACGAGCAGTACTTC.

In its sample, this clonotype was seen many times. This chain connects TRBV6-2 or TRBV6-3 to TRBJ1-5; the D is unclear. This CDR3 contains 15 residues. Germline CDR1 and CDR2: MNHEY and SVGEGT. The V gene lost 6 bases and the J gene lost 7 bases, with 19 bases spanning the gap. DNA of the CDR3: TGTGCCAGCAGAAACAAGGGTTACGGAAGGCAGCCCCAGCATTTT. Amino acids: CASRNKGYGRQPQHF.

This clonotype was counted a few times. The chain employs TRBV28 and TRBJ1-2; the D gene is possibly TRBD1 (5 bases). Trimming shortened V by 3 bases and J by 4 bases, and 15 bases separated the two germline ends. CDR1 MDHEN and CDR2 SYDVKM come from the germline V gene. The CDR3 is made up of 15 amino acids. Here the CDR3 reads CASSLEGTPGYGYTF. CDR3 DNA: TGTGCCAGCAGTTTGGAGGGGACCCCTGGCTATGGCTACACCTTC.

This clonotype has a count of ten or more. A junction boundary mismatches the germline segment, possibly from a read error. The rearrangement links TRBV6-5 to TRBJ2-7, with D possibly TRBD1 on 6 matching bases. The CDR3 has 13 residues. Germline V lookup: CDR1 MNHEY, CDR2 SVGAGI. The CDR3: CASSFTGSSEQYF. The DNA for the CDR3 is TGTGCCAGCAGTTTTACAGGGTCCTCCGAGCAGTACTTC.

This rearrangement joins TRBV28 to TRBJ2-7; 8 nucleotides agree with TRBD2. The CDR3 has 14 residues. Per the germline V gene, CDR1 is MDHEN and CDR2 is SYDVKM. V lost 9 bases, J lost 4 bases, and 11 bases stayed unmatched. CDR3 coding DNA: TGTGCCAGTAAGAGGGCGGGAGGACATTACGAGCAGTACTTC. Translating gives CASKRAGGHYEQYF.

This chain connects TRBV20-1 to TRBJ1-1, with D possibly being TRBD1 (6 bases). V shed 7 bases and J shed 1 base, with 13 bases lying between them. This CDR3 is 13 amino acids long. Per germline, CDR1 DFQATT and CDR2 SNEGSKA (reference sequence). The DNA of the CDR3 is TGCAGTGTTGTGCAGGGGACGAACACTGAAGCTTTCTTT. Protein product: CSVVQGTNTEAFF.

The genes are TRBV7-3 and TRBJ2-7; perhaps TRBD2 as D (7 bases). The CDR3 loop spans 13 amino acids. Germline values: CDR1 SGHTA, CDR2 FQGTGA. The ends were cut back, 3 bases at V and 6 bases at J, with 12 bases in the middle. CDR3 in DNA: TGTGCCAGCAGCTTTGGGGGGGCCGGCGAGCAGTACTTC. Its protein is CASSFGGAGEQYF.

The J gene is TRBJ1-2, the V gene TRBV6-5; maybe TRBD1 (6 bases). Germline loops: CDR1 MNHEY, CDR2 SVGAGI. Trimming left V 2 bases short and J 4 bases short, with 11 bases between. There are 14 residues in the CDR3. The chain's CDR3 is CASSYDRNVYGYTF. Here the CDR3 DNA reads TGTGCCAGCAGTTACGACAGGAACGTCTATGGCTACACCTTC.

The chain recombines TRBV11-1 with TRBJ2-7; TRBD1 aligns across 9 bases. Trimming removed 5 bases from V and 0 bases from J; junction bases left unmatched: 8. Germline V lookup: CDR1 SGHAT, CDR2 FQDESV (reference sequence). The CDR3 covers 16 residues. CDR3 sequence reads: CASSPRTGAHSYEQYF. The CDR3 nucleotides are TGTGCCAGCAGCCCGCGGACAGGGGCACACTCCTACGAGCAGTACTTC.

There are many counts of this clonotype. CDR3 residues: CASSPVTSGKSGELFF. CDR3 bases: TGTGCCAGCAGTCCTGTGACTAGCGGGAAGAGCGGGGAGCTGTTTTTT. This sequence joins TRBV6-1 and TRBJ2-2; 11 bases are a match to TRBD2. Germline lookup yields CDR1 MNHNS and CDR2 SASEGT. Losses at the gene ends were 5 bases for V and 7 bases for J; bases not matched to a gene: 9. This CDR3 is 16 amino acids long.

The CDR3 nucleotides read TGTGCCAGCAGAATAACAGGGACCGAAGCTTTCTTT. Protein sequence: CASRITGTEAFF. The chain employs TRBV12-3 or TRBV12-4 and TRBJ1-1; maybe TRBD1 (6 bases). Trimming took 6 bases from V and 8 from J, leaving 13 bases between them. This CDR3 region has 12 residues.

Details on this clonotype: An end of the junction differs from the germline gene, which may be a read error. The chain combines TRBV6-1 with TRBJ2-7; TRBD2 matches 10 bases. CDR1 and CDR2 (germline): MNHNS, SASEGT. The CDR3 consists of 17 residues. CDR3 nucleotide sequence: TGTCCCAGCAGTGAACAGGGGTGGCTAGCGGGAGACTACGAGCAGTACTTC. Encoded protein: CPSSEQGWLAGDYEQYF.

The CDR3 DNA reads TGTGCCAGCAGTTTAATACAGGGGGCTAGGGGTACTGAAGCTTTCTTT. This translates into CASSLIQGARGTEAFF. The genes are TRBV28 and TRBJ1-1, with 9 bases identical to TRBD1. This CDR3 has 16 residues. Per germline, CDR1 MDHEN and CDR2 SYDVKM. V lost 2 bases and J lost 5; bases outside the gene matches: 9.

This clonotype was counted at least ten times. V and J are TRBV3-1 and TRBJ2-5, with TRBD2 matching over 7 bases. CDR3 length: 16 residues. V trimming: 1 base; J trimming: 2 bases; junction bases outside the gene matches: 7. From germline, CDR1 is LGHDT and CDR2 YNNKEL (reference sequence). DNA of the CDR3: TGTGCCAGCAGCCAAGGGCTAGCGGCAACGCAAGAGACCCAGTACTTC. This translates into CASSQGLAATQETQYF.

The chain joins TRBV12-3 or TRBV12-4 to TRBJ2-7; possible D gene TRBD1, 6 bases. The V gene lost 7 bases and the J gene lost 0 bases, with 10 bases spanning the gap. The CDR3 runs 13 residues. The CDR3 bases are TGTGCCAGCAACCCAGGGGACTCCTACGAGCAGTACTTC. It translates to CASNPGDSYEQYF.

This clonotype was detected many times. The V and J genes are TRBV20-1 and TRBJ2-7; the D gene is possibly TRBD2 (5 bases). Trimming took 5 bases from V and 6 from J, leaving 14 bases between them. CDR3 length: 12 amino acids. The germline CDR1 and CDR2 sequences are DFQATT and SNEGSKA (reference sequence). DNA for the CDR3: TGCAGTGCTCCCAGCGGATCCGGCGAGCAGTACTTC. Encoded protein: CSAPSGSGEQYF.

This clonotype occurred many times. This rearrangement joins TRBV6-1 to TRBJ2-3, with D possibly TRBD1 on 5 matching bases. Trimming shortened V by 7 bases and J by 0 bases, and 11 bases separated the two germline ends. The CDR3 is 14 residues long. The V gene's germline CDR1 is MNHNS and CDR2 SASEGT. The CDR3 DNA reads as TGTGCCAGCATTCAGGGCCTAAGCACAGATACGCAGTATTTT. It specifies CASIQGLSTDTQYF.

The V gene is TRBV6-5, the J gene TRBJ2-5; D gene ambiguous. This CDR3 spans 14 amino acids. V lost 4 bases to trimming and J lost 3 bases, with 12 bases between them. Germline V lookup: CDR1 MNHEY, CDR2 SVGAGI. The CDR3 DNA sequence: TGTGCCAGCAGTTCGTTTACGGCAGAAGAGACCCAGTACTTC. It translates to CASSSFTAEETQYF.

The rearrangement links TRBV6-2 or TRBV6-3 to TRBJ2-7, with unresolved D. The CDR3 consists of 12 residues. Trimming shortened V by 0 bases and J by 6 bases, and 6 bases separated the two germline ends. From germline, CDR1 is MNHEY and CDR2 SVGEGT. Here the CDR3 reads CASSYSRREQYF. CDR3 DNA sequence: TGTGCCAGCAGTTACTCCCGACGCGAGCAGTACTTC.

This sequence joins TRBV19 and TRBJ1-2; D is perhaps TRBD1 (5 bases). Looked up from germline, CDR1 is LNHDA and CDR2 is SQIVND (reference sequence). CDR3 length equals 13 residues. Trimming stripped 7 bases from V and 3 bases from J, with 12 bases between. The CDR3 sequence: CASTQGVHYGYTF. CDR3 in DNA: TGTGCCAGTACCCAGGGAGTTCACTATGGCTACACCTTC.

This clonotype was counted at least ten times. The chain recombines TRBV28 with TRBJ2-7; D is ambiguous. The CDR3 has 13 amino acids. Germline CDR1 reads MDHEN; CDR2 reads SYDVKM. The germline V and J ends were trimmed by 4 bases and 0 bases, with 7 bases remaining between them. The CDR3 reads CASSYGYSYEQYF. In DNA, the CDR3 is TGTGCCAGCAGTTACGGATACTCCTACGAGCAGTACTTC.

The chain employs TRBV7-2 and TRBJ2-7; TRBD1 might be the D (6 bases). Germline lookup yields CDR1 SGHTA and CDR2 FQGNSA. Trimming stripped 2 bases from V and 3 bases from J, with 11 bases between. CDR3 length: 14 amino acids. CDR3 DNA: TGTGCCAGCAGCTTAACCAGGACAGTCTACGAGCAGTACTTC. It codes for CASSLTRTVYEQYF.

There are many counts of this clonotype. The CDR3 sequence: CAWSAYRDHSNQPQHF. The CDR3 DNA is TGTGCCTGGAGTGCGTACAGGGACCATAGCAATCAGCCCCAGCATTTT. The chain links TRBV30 to TRBJ1-5; TRBD1 might be the D (6 bases). V lost 1 base to trimming and J lost 0 bases, with 13 bases between them. Germline CDR1 is GTSNPN and CDR2 is SVGIG (reference sequence). CDR3 length: 16 residues.

The chain is built from TRBV7-3 and TRBJ2-2; D not resolved. The CDR3 totals 16 residues. CDR1 is SGHTA, CDR2 FQGTGA, per germline. The V gene lost 1 base and the J gene lost 1 base, with 10 bases spanning the gap. The CDR3 coding sequence is TGTGCCAGCAGCTTAAGATCCTGGAGGAACACCGGGGAGCTGTTTTTT. Encoded protein: CASSLRSWRNTGELFF.

This clonotype has a count of ten or more. The gene calls are TRBV29-1 and TRBJ1-1; weak D call: TRBD1 (5 bases). Germline V lookup: CDR1 SQVTM, CDR2 ANQGSEA. The V and J ends lost 7 bases and 0 bases respectively, with 18 bases between them. CDR3 length equals 15 residues. The CDR3 is CSAKHGGGVNTEAFF. DNA for the CDR3: TGCAGCGCAAAGCACGGCGGGGGGGTGAACACTGAAGCTTTCTTT. Together with reference TRBV29-1 and TRBJ1-1, the CDR3 gives the full variable domain: SAVISQKPSRDICQRGTSLTIQCQVDSQVTMMFWYRQQPGQSLTLIATANQGSEATYESGFVIDKFPISRPNLTFSTLTVSNMSPEDSSIYLCSAKHGGGVNTEAFFGQGTRLTVV.

This clonotype has a count of ten or more. The chain links TRBV19 to TRBJ1-6; no clear D. Between the trimmed V and J ends, which lost 3 bases and 9 bases, there was a span of 12 bases. Germline V gives CDR1 LNHDA, CDR2 SQIVND (reference sequence). This CDR3 is built from 14 residues. CDR3 residues: CASSIVGMCSPLHF. The CDR3, as DNA: TGTGCCAGTAGTATCGTAGGGATGTGTTCACCCCTCCACTTT.

This clonotype was counted at least ten times. The chain employs TRBV6-5 and TRBJ2-7; weak D call: TRBD2 (5 bases). The CDR3 is 13 residues long. Deletions cut 8 bases from V and 4 bases from J, with 15 bases between. Looked up from germline, CDR1 is MNHEY and CDR2 is SVGAGI. The chain's CDR3 is CASDEWGEYEQYF. The CDR3, as DNA: TGTGCCAGCGACGAGTGGGGAGAATACGAGCAGTACTTC.